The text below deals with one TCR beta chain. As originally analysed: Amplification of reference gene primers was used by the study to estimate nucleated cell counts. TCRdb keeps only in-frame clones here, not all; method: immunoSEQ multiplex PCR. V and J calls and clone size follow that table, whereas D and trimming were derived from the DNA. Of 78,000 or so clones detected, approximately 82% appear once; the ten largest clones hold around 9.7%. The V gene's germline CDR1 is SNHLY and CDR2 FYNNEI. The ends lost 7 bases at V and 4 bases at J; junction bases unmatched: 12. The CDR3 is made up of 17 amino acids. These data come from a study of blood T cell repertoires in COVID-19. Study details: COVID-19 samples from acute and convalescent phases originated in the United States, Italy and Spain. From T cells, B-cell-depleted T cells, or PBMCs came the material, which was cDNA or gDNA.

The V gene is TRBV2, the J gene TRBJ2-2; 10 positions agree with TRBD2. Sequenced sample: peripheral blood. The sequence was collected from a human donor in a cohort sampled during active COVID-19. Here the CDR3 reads CASTERAGGRGTGELFF. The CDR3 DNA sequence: TGTGCCAGCACCGAACGAGCGGGAGGGCGAGGCACCGGGGAGCTGTTTTTT. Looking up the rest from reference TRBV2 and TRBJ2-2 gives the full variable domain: EPEVTQTPSHQVTQMGQEVILRCVPISNHLYFYWYRQILGQKVEFLVSFYNNEISEKSEIFDDQFSVERPDGSNFTLKIRSTKLEDSAMYFCASTERAGGRGTGELFFGEGSRLTVL.